This entry is about one T cell receptor beta chain. Original methodology: It was from reference gene primer amplification that nucleated cell counts were estimated. Some clones are missing from TCRdb's copy, which holds only in-frame ones; the method was immunoSEQ multiplex PCR. V, J and clone size reflect that table, while D and trimming were determined from the DNA. In the table there are about 220,000 clones, roughly 89% of which are singletons. This entry is derived from a study of blood T cell repertoires in COVID-19. Study background: T cells, B-cell-depleted T cells, or PBMCs supplied cDNA or gDNA.

Germline values: CDR1 SGHDN, CDR2 FVKESK. V gave up 1 base and J gave up 4 bases, with 14 bases separating them. This CDR3 is 15 amino acids long. The rearrangement joins TRBV14 to TRBJ2-7; TRBD1 might be the D (6 bases). Sequencing was carried out using peripheral blood. The sequence was obtained from a man aged 25 to 40 who had recovered from COVID-19. The CDR3, as DNA: TGTGCCAGCAGCCAAGTTGGACAGATGAGGTACGAGCAGTACTTC. This gives the protein CASSQVGQMRYEQYF.